This T cell receptor beta chain was found in a study of blood T cell repertoires in COVID-19. About the study: The United States, Italy and Spain were the sources of the acute and convalescent COVID-19 samples.

The CDR3 runs 14 residues. The germline V gene encodes CDR1 ENHRY and CDR2 SYGVKD. V was clipped by 4 bases and J by 1 base, with 10 bases between them. Under the authors' procedure: Scientists estimated how many nucleated cells there were by amplifying reference gene primers. TCRdb keeps only in-frame clones here, not all; method: immunoSEQ multiplex PCR. Clone size and the V and J calls come from that table; the DNA yielded D and trimming. The sample holds roughly 180,000 clones, just over 85% seen once. The rearrangement joins TRBV10-3 to TRBJ1-1; TRBD1 might be the D (5 bases). This TCR was sampled from a man in his sixties with acute or convalescent COVID-19. Specimen: peripheral blood. CDR3 sequence: CAISGTIGNTEAFF. For the CDR3, the DNA is TGTGCCATCAGTGGGACAATCGGGAACACTGAAGCTTTCTTT.